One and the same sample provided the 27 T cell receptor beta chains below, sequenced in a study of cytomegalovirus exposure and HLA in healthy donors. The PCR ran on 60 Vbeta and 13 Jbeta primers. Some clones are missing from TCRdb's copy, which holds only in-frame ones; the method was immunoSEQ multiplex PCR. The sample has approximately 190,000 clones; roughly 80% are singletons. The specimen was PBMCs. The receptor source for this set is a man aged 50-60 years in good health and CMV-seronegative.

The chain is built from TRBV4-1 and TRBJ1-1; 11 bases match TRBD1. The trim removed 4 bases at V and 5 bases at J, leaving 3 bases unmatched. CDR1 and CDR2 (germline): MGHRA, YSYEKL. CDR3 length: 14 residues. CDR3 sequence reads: CASSPGTGGTEAFF. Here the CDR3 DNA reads TGCGCCAGCAGCCCAGGGACAGGGGGAACTGAAGCTTTCTTT.

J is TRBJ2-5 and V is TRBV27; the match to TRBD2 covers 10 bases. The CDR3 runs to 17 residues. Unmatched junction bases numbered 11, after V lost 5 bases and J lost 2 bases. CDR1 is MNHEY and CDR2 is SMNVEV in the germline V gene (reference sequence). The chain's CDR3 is CASSSALERGGQETQYF. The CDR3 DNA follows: TGTGCCAGCAGTAGCGCCCTCGAGCGGGGGGGACAAGAGACCCAGTACTTC.

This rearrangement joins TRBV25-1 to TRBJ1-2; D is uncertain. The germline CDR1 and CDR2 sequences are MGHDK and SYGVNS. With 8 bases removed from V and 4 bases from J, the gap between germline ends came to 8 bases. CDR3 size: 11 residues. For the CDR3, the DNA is TGTGCCAGCCAGAACCTCTATGGCTACACCTTC. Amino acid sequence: CASQNLYGYTF.

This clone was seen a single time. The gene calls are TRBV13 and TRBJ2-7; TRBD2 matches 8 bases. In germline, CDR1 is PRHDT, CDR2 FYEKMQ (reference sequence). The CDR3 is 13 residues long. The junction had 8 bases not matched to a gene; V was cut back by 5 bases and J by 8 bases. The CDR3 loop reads CASSPGGDRQQYF. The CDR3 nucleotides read TGTGCCAGCAGCCCCGGGGGGGATCGGCAGCAGTACTTC.

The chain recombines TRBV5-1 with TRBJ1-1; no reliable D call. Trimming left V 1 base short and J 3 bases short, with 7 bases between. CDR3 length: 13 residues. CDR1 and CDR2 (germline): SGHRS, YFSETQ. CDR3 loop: CASSLSEDTEAFF. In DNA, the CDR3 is TGCGCCAGCAGCTTGTCAGAGGACACTGAAGCTTTCTTT. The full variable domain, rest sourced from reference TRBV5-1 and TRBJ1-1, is KAGVTQTPRYLIKTRGQQVTLSCSPISGHRSVSWYQQTPGQGLQFLFEYFSETQRNKGNFPGRFSGRQFSNSRSEMNVSTLELGDSALYLCASSLSEDTEAFFGQGTRLTVV.

In DNA, the CDR3 is TGTGCCAGCAGCCGGTCAGGGTCGCATGGCTACACCTTC. Amino acid sequence: CASSRSGSHGYTF. The chain combines TRBV27 with TRBJ1-2; a possible D gene is TRBD1 (5 bases). Germline V CDR1 and CDR2: MNHEY, SMNVEV (reference sequence). V lost 6 bases, J lost 6 bases, and 14 bases lay in between. The CDR3 extends over 13 amino acids.

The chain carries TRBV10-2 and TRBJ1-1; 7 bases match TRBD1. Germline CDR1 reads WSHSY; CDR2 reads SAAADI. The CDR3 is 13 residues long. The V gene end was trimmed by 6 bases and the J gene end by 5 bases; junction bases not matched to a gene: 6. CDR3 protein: CASSRQGGTEAFF. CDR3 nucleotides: TGCGCCAGCAGCAGACAGGGTGGGACTGAAGCTTTCTTT.

As DNA, the CDR3 is TGTGCCAGCAGCCCCGACCATGACAGGGTTAATGAGCAGTTCTTC. Residues: CASSPDHDRVNEQFF. The chain links TRBV7-2 to TRBJ2-1, with TRBD1 matching over 7 bases. Looked up from germline, CDR1 is SGHTA and CDR2 is FQGNSA. V shed 5 bases, J shed 7 bases, and the junction held 11 bases outside the gene matches. The CDR3 is 15 amino acids.

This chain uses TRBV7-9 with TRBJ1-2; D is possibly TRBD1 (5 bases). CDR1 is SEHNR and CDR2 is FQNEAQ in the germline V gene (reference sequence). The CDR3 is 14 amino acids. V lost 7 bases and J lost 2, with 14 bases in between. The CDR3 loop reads CASTRQGLNYGYTF. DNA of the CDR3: TGTGCCAGCACCCGGCAGGGCCTAAACTATGGCTACACCTTC.

As DNA, the CDR3 is TGTGCTAGTGGCGCCGGTGAACGGAATCAGCCCCAGCATTTT. It is translated as CASGAGERNQPQHF. The chain recombines TRBV12-5 with TRBJ1-5; no reliable D call. The germline V gene has CDR1 LGHNT and CDR2 FRNRAP. V lost 6 bases and J lost 4, with 13 bases in between. The CDR3 runs 14 residues.

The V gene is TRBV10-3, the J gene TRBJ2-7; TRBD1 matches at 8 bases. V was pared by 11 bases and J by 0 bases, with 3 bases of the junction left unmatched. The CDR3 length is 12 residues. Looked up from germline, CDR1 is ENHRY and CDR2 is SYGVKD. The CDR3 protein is CAVGQDSYEQYF. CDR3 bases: TGTGCCGTGGGACAGGACTCCTACGAGCAGTACTTC.

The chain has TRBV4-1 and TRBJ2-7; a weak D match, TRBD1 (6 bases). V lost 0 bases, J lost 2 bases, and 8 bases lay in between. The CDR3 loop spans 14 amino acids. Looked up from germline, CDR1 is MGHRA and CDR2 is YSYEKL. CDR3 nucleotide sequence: TGCGCCAGCAGCCAAGAAAGGACAGCCTACGAGCAGTACTTC. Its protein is CASSQERTAYEQYF.

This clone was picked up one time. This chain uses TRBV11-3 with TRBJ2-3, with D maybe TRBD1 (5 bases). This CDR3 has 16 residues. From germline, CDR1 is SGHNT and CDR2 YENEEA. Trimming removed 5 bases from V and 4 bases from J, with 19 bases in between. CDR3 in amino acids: CASSGLGLIGADTQYF. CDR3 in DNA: TGTGCCAGCAGCGGGTTGGGGCTTATAGGAGCAGATACGCAGTATTTT.

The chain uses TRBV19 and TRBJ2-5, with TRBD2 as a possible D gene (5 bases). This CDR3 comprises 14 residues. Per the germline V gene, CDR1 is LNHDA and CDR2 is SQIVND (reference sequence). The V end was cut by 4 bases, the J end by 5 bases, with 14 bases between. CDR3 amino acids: CASSTDGLPETQYF. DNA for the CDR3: TGTGCCAGTAGTACCGACGGACTGCCCGAGACCCAGTACTTC.

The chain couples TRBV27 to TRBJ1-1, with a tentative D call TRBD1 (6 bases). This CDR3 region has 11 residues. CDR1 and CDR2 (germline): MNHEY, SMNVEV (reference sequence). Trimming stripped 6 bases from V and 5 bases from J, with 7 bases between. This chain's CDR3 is CASRRGTEAFF. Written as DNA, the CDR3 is TGTGCCAGCAGGAGGGGGACTGAAGCTTTCTTT.

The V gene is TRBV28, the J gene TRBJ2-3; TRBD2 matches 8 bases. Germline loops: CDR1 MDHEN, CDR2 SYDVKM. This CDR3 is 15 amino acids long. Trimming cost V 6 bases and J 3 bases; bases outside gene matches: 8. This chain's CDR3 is CASSLTSGGTDTQYF. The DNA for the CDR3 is TGTGCCAGCAGCCTCACTAGCGGAGGGACAGATACGCAGTATTTT.

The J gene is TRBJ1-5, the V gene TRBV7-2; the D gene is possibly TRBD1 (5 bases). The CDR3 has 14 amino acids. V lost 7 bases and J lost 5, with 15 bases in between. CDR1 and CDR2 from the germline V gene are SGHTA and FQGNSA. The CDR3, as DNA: TGTGCCAGCACCCTACGGGGGGGGGATCAGCCCCAGCATTTT. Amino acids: CASTLRGGDQPQHF.

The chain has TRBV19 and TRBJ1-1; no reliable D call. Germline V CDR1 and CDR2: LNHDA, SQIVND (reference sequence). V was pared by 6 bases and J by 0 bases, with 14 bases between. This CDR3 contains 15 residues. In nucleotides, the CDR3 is TGTGCCAGTAGCCCTGAGGAGACTCTGAACACTGAAGCTTTCTTT. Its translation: CASSPEETLNTEAFF.

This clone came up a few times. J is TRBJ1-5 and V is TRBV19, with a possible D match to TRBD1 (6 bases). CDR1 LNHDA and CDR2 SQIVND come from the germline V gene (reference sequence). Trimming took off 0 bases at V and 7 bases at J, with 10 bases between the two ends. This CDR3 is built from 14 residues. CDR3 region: CASSIDPGQQPQHF. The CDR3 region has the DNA TGTGCCAGTAGTATAGACCCGGGACAACAGCCCCAGCATTTT.

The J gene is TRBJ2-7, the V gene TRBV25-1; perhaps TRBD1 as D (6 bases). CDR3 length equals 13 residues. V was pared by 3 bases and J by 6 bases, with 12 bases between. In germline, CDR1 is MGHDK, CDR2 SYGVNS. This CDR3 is CASSEQGGSEQYF. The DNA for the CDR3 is TGTGCCAGCAGTGAGCAAGGGGGTTCCGAGCAGTACTTC.

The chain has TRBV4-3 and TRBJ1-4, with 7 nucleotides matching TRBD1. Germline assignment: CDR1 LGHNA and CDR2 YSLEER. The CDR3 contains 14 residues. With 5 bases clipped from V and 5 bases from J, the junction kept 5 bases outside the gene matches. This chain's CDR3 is CASSLQGTNEKLFF. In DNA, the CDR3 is TGCGCCAGCAGCTTACAGGGGACAAATGAAAAACTGTTTTTT.

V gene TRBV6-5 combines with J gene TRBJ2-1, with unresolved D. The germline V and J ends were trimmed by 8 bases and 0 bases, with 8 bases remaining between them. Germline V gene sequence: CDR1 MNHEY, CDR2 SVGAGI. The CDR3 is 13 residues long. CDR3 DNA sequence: TGTGCCAGCTGTCAAAACTCCTACAATGAGCAGTTCTTC. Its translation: CASCQNSYNEQFF.

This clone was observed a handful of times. The CDR3 coding sequence is TGTGCCAGCAGCTTATCTGGAGCGGTCACTGAAGCTTTCTTT. Amino acids: CASSLSGAVTEAFF. This chain joins TRBV7-9 and TRBJ1-1; D unresolved. The CDR3 consists of 14 residues. CDR1 is SEHNR, CDR2 FQNEAQ, per germline (reference sequence). With 2 bases removed from V and 4 bases from J, the gap between germline ends came to 11 bases.

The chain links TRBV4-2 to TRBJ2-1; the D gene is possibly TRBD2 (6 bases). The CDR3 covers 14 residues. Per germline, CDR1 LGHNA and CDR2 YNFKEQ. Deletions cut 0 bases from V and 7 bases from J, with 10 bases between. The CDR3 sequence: CASSQERAGNEQFF. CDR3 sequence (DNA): TGTGCCAGCAGCCAAGAGCGGGCGGGGAATGAGCAGTTCTTC.

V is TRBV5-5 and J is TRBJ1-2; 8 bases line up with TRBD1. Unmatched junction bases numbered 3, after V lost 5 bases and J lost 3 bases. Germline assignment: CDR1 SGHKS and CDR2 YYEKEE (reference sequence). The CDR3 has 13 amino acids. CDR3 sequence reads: CASSPQGDYGYTF. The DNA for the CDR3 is TGTGCCAGCAGTCCACAGGGGGACTATGGCTACACCTTC. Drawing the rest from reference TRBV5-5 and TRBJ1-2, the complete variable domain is DAGVTQSPTHLIKTRGQQVTLRCSPISGHKSVSWYQQVLGQGPQFIFQYYEKEERGRGNFPDRFSARQFPNYSSELNVNALLLGDSALYLCASSPQGDYGYTFGSGTRLTVV.

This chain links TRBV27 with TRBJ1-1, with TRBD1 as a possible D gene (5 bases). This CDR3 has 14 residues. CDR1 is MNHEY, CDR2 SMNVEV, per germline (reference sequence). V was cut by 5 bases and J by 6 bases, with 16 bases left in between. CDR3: CASSRTPGVAEAFF. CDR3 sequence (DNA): TGTGCCAGCAGTCGAACCCCGGGGGTGGCTGAAGCTTTCTTT.

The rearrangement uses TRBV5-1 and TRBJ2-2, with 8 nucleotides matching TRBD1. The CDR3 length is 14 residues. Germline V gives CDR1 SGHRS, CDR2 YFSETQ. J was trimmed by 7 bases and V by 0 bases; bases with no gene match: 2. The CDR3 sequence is CASSLGQGFGELFF. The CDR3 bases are TGCGCCAGCAGCTTGGGACAGGGGTTCGGGGAGCTGTTTTTT.